Listed below are T cell receptor beta chains from one sample, sequenced in a study of CD8+ T cells in alopecia areata. Clones were sequenced by immunoSEQ multiplex PCR, and TCRdb holds only the in-frame ones, with some missing. Of approximately 210,000 clones in the sample, approximately 65% were seen once. The sequences come from CD4+ T cells sorted from blood, collected at week 44, from a patient treated with tofacitinib. The receptors derive from a human donor with alopecia areata. CDR3s include the opening cysteine and the closing phenylalanine or tryptophan. The order of the fields is J gene, V gene, D gene, clone size, CDR3 DNA, CDR3 protein. A D gene is named only where the DNA matches it firmly. Some rows mark clone size as missing; the rest say once, few, many or name a class of expanded clone.

TRBJ2-7	TRBV7-8	.	.	TGTGCCAGCAGCTTAGCGGGCCCGAGTGGCGAGCAGTACTTC	CASSLAGPSGEQYF
TRBJ1-2	TRBV6-5	.	.	TGTGCCAGCAGTCTAAACCCGGCCAGGGGATTCGGCTACACCTTC	CASSLNPARGFGYTF
TRBJ1-6	TRBV20-1	TRBD1	.	TGCAGTGCGGGGACAGGGACACTCCTCCACTTT	CSAGTGTLLHF
TRBJ2-7	TRBV7-6	TRBD2	.	TGTGCCAGCAGCTTATACGGTGGGGGGGCCTACGAGCAGTACTTC	CASSLYGGGAYEQYF
TRBJ1-2	TRBV6-5	.	few	TGTGCCAGCAGTTTGGAGGGGGATGGCTACACCTTC	CASSLEGDGYTF
TRBJ2-1	TRBV4-3	.	.	TGCGCCAGCAGCCTCGGGCGGGTCCCGAACTACAATGAGCAGTTCTTC	CASSLGRVPNYNEQFF
TRBJ1-1	TRBV2	TRBD1	few	TGTGCCAGCAGTTGGACAGGCAGCCTTGAAGCTTTCTTT	CASSWTGSLEAFF
TRBJ2-2	TRBV5-1	.	.	TGCGCCAGCAGCTTGGACATCACCGGGGAGCTGTTTTTT	CASSLDITGELFF
TRBJ2-7	TRBV29-1	.	.	TGCAGCGTTGTCGGCCGTTACTCCTACGAGCAGTACTTC	CSVVGRYSYEQYF
TRBJ2-5	TRBV4-3	TRBD2	.	TGCGCCAGCAGCCAAGCCAGCGGGGGCTCAGAGACCCAGTACTTC	CASSQASGGSETQYF
TRBJ1-4	TRBV25-1	.	.	TGTGCCAGCAGTGAATTAGGAGGAACCGAGGGGGAAAAACTGTTTTTT	CASSELGGTEGEKLFF
TRBJ2-5	TRBV28	TRBD1	.	TGTGCCAGCAGTACACGGACAGGGCGGGAGACCCAGTACTTC	CASSTRTGRETQYF
TRBJ1-5	TRBV7-2	TRBD1	.	TGTGCCAGCAGCTACCAGGGCGGGACAGGGGAGCCCCAGCATTTT	CASSYQGGTGEPQHF
TRBJ1-2	TRBV19	.	.	TGTGCCAGTAGTATAGATATCTCCCGCTATGGCTACACCTTC	CASSIDISRYGYTF
TRBJ1-2	TRBV7-2	TRBD1	few	TGTGCCAGCAGTCGATCTGGGCAGGGGGCCTATGGCTACACCTTC	CASSRSGQGAYGYTF
TRBJ2-7	TRBV10-3	TRBD1	.	TGTGCCATCGGATTGGACAGGGCGTCCTACGAGCAGTACTTC	CAIGLDRASYEQYF
TRBJ2-7	TRBV7-2	.	.	TGTGCCAGCAGCAAGGACCCCTCCTACGAGCAGTACTTC	CASSKDPSYEQYF
TRBJ1-2	TRBV29-1	TRBD1	few	TGCAGCGTGGAGGGGGGACAGAACTATGGCTACACCTTC	CSVEGGQNYGYTF
TRBJ2-2	TRBV29-1	.	.	TGCAGCGTCATGAAGAACACCGGGGAGCTGTTTTTT	CSVMKNTGELFF
TRBJ1-2	TRBV28	TRBD1	.	TGTGCCAGCAGTCTCCAAGGACAGGCGAACTGGTACACCTTC	CASSLQGQANWYTF
TRBJ1-5	TRBV30	.	.	TGTGCCTGGAGTGTTGGGCAGTCATTCGATCAGCCCCAGCATTTT	CAWSVGQSFDQPQHF
TRBJ2-1	TRBV4-3	.	.	TGCGCCAGCAGCCAAGCGGAGGTTGACGTGGGCAATGAGCAGTTCTTC	CASSQAEVDVGNEQFF
TRBJ2-1	TRBV27	.	few	TGTGCCAGCAGCCGAAGCGGAATCTCCTACAATGAGCAGTTCTTC	CASSRSGISYNEQFF
TRBJ1-1	TRBV5-6	.	.	TGTGCCAGCAGCCAACAGGGAAACACTGAAGCTTTCTTT	CASSQQGNTEAFF
TRBJ2-7	TRBV20-1	.	.	TGCAGTGCTAGTCAGAACTACGAGCAGTACTTC	CSASQNYEQYF
TRBJ2-7	TRBV6-5	.	few	TGTGCCAGCGGCGCGACAGCTCCGATGTACTTC	CASGATAPMYF
TRBJ1-2	TRBV30	.	once	TGTGCCTGGAGTGTATCGGGGGGAACTACTCTCTATGGCTACACCTTC	CAWSVSGGTTLYGYTF
TRBJ2-5	TRBV15	.	once	TGTGCCACCAGCAGAGAGGATTACCCGACAGAGACCCAGTACTTC	CATSREDYPTETQYF
TRBJ1-2	TRBV30	.	.	TGTGCCTGGAGTGTGTCGAGTGGGAACTATGGCTACACCTTC	CAWSVSSGNYGYTF
TRBJ1-4	TRBV15	TRBD1	.	TGTGCCACCAGCTCACCGGGACAGGGAGGTGAAAAACTGTTTTTT	CATSSPGQGGEKLFF
TRBJ1-1	TRBV18	.	.	TGTGCCAGCTCACCAATAACCAGTAACATGAACACTGAAGCTTTCTTT	CASSPITSNMNTEAFF
TRBJ1-1	TRBV5-1	TRBD1	.	TGCGCCAGCAGCCCCCGACGGACAGGGGCAGGGGACACTGAAGCTTTCTTT	CASSPRRTGAGDTEAFF
TRBJ2-5	TRBV29-1	TRBD1	few	TGCAGCGTGTCTTGGACAGGGGGAGAGACCCAGTACTTC	CSVSWTGGETQYF
TRBJ2-2	TRBV4-3	.	.	TGCGCCAGCCGGAGACAGCTGAACACCGGGGAGCTGTTTTTT	CASRRQLNTGELFF
TRBJ2-3	TRBV2	TRBD2	many	TGTGCCAGCAGACAAATAGCGGGGGTTAGCACAGATACGCAGTATTTT	CASRQIAGVSTDTQYF
TRBJ2-7	TRBV29-1	.	few	TGCAGCGTTGTTGTGACCTCCTACGAGCAGTACTTC	CSVVVTSYEQYF
TRBJ2-4	TRBV5-6	TRBD1	.	TGTGCCAGCAGTGGGGACAGGGGATACCGGGCTGGCATTCAGTACTTC	CASSGDRGYRAGIQYF
TRBJ2-7	TRBV5-6	.	.	TGTGCCAGCAGCTTGTTTGGCCCTAACTACGAGCAGTACTTC	CASSLFGPNYEQYF
TRBJ1-2	TRBV2	.	many	TGTGCCACCGCGGACAGTACCTATGGCTACACCTTC	CATADSTYGYTF
TRBJ1-5	TRBV30	.	.	TGTGCCTGGACTAACAGGGCCGATCAGCCCCAGCATTTT	CAWTNRADQPQHF
TRBJ2-5	TRBV11-2	TRBD2	.	TGTGCCAGCAGCTCCCACGGGGGGGAGACCCAGTACTTC	CASSSHGGETQYF
TRBJ1-2	TRBV6-6	.	.	TGTGCCAGCAGTGCAACAGGGACTGACTATGGCTACACCTTC	CASSATGTDYGYTF
TRBJ2-1	TRBV29-1	TRBD2	.	TGCAGCGTTGGCCTACTAGCGGGGGGGCTCAGTGAGCAGTTCTTC	CSVGLLAGGLSEQFF
TRBJ2-1	TRBV2	.	.	TGTGCCAGCAGTGTGTACAATGAGCAGTTCTTC	CASSVYNEQFF
TRBJ1-2	TRBV30	TRBD1	.	TGTGCCTGGAGTGTACAGGGGGCCGGCTACACCTTC	CAWSVQGAGYTF
TRBJ1-3	TRBV30	.	once	TGTGCCTGGAGTGTACTGCCGGGCCGAACAGCTGGAAACACCATATATTTT	CAWSVLPGRTAGNTIYF
TRBJ2-7	TRBV25-1	.	.	TGTGCCAGCGCTAATCTGTACGAGCAGTACTTC	CASANLYEQYF
TRBJ1-2	TRBV5-1	TRBD1	.	TGCGCCAGCACCGAAGGGGGCGGAAACTATGGCTACACCTTC	CASTEGGGNYGYTF
TRBJ2-5	TRBV28	.	.	TGTGCCAGCAGTCGACAGTTACAAGAGACCCAGTACTTC	CASSRQLQETQYF
TRBJ2-5	TRBV10-3	.	.	TGTGCCATCCGGGGGGCCCAAGAGACCCAGTACTTC	CAIRGAQETQYF
TRBJ2-5	TRBV11-3	TRBD1	.	TGTGCCAGCAGCTTATTAACAGGGGACGAGACCCAGTACTTC	CASSLLTGDETQYF
TRBJ1-6	TRBV27	TRBD1	.	TGTGCCAGCAGTGGCGGGGACAGGATTTATAATTCACCCCTCCACTTT	CASSGGDRIYNSPLHF
TRBJ2-5	TRBV7-9	.	.	TGTGCCAGCAGCTCGACGGAGACCCAGTACTTC	CASSSTETQYF
TRBJ1-5	TRBV6-6	.	.	TGTGCCAGCAGGATTTACGGGTTTGATCAGCCCCAGCATTTT	CASRIYGFDQPQHF
TRBJ1-5	TRBV27	.	.	TGTGCCAGCAGTTTAGGGGGTGGAGGGCAGCCCCAGCATTTT	CASSLGGGGQPQHF
TRBJ2-3	TRBV7-2	TRBD2	.	TGTGCCGGGCGACTAGCGGGGGGCGCCATTACAGATACGCAGTATTTT	CAGRLAGGAITDTQYF
TRBJ2-5	TRBV29-1	.	.	TGCAGCGTTTTGTTCGGAGAGACCCAGTACTTC	CSVLFGETQYF
TRBJ1-1	TRBV11-3	.	.	TGTGCCAGCAGCCCTGGGGGCGGGAACACTGAAGCTTTCTTT	CASSPGGGNTEAFF
TRBJ2-4	TRBV9	.	.	TGTGCCAGCAGCGTAGAGGGGGGCATTCAGTACTTC	CASSVEGGIQYF